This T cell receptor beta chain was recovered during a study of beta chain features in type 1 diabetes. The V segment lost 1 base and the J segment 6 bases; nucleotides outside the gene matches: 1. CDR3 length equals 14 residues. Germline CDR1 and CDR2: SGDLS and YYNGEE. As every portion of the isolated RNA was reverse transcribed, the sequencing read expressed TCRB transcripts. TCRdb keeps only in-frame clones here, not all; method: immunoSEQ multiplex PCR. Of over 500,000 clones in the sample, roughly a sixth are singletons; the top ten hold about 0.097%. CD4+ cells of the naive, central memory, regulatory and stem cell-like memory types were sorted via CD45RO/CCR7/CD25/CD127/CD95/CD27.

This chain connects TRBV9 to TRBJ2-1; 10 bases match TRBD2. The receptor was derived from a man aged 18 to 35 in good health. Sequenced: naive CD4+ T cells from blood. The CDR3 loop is CASSVRTSGNEQFF. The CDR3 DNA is TGTGCCAGCAGCGTACGGACTAGCGGCAATGAGCAGTTCTTC.